What follows describes a single T cell receptor (beta chain). The germline CDR1 and CDR2 sequences are SEHNR and FQNEAQ (reference sequence). The CDR3 runs to 12 residues. Trimming took off 3 bases at V and 8 bases at J, with 7 bases between the two ends. This sample was taken from a study of shared clonotypes between healthy human individuals. Profiling relied on immunoSEQ multiplex PCR, and the TCRdb table lists in-frame clones only, not all of them. The repertoire includes almost 700,000 clones, about 92% of them detected once, and roughly 22% sits in the top ten. Naive CD8 cells lacked CD45RO, underwent positive selection for CCR7 and left out terminally differentiated effector memory CD45RA+ cells.

This TCR came from a man aged 30 to 45 in good health. The V and J genes are TRBV7-9 and TRBJ1-4, with D perhaps TRBD1 (5 bases). Specimen: naive CD8+ T cells sorted from blood. In nucleotides, the CDR3 is TGTGCCAGCAGCTTCAGGGACGAAAAACTGTTTTTT. This gives the protein CASSFRDEKLFF.